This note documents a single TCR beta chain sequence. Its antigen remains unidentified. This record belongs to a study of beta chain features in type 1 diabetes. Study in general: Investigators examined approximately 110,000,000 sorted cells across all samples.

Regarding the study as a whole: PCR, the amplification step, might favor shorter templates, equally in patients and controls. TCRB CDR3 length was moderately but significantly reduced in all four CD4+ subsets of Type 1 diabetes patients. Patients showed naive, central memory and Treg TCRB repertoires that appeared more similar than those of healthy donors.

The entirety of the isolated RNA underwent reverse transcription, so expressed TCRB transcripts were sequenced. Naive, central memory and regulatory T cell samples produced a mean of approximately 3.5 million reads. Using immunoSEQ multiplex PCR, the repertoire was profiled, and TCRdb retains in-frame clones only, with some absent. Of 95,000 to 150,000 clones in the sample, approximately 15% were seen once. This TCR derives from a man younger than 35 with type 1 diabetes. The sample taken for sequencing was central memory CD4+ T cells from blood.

CDR3 sequence (DNA): TGTGCCTGCCAAGGGGCAGGGGGGAACTATGGCTACACCTTC. Its translation is CACQGAGGNYGYTF. The V gene is TRBV30, the J gene TRBJ1-2, with TRBD1 identical over 7 bases. Trimming removed 6 bases from V and 2 bases from J; junction bases left unmatched: 9. In germline, CDR1 is GTSNPN, CDR2 SVGIG (reference sequence). The CDR3 runs to 14 residues.